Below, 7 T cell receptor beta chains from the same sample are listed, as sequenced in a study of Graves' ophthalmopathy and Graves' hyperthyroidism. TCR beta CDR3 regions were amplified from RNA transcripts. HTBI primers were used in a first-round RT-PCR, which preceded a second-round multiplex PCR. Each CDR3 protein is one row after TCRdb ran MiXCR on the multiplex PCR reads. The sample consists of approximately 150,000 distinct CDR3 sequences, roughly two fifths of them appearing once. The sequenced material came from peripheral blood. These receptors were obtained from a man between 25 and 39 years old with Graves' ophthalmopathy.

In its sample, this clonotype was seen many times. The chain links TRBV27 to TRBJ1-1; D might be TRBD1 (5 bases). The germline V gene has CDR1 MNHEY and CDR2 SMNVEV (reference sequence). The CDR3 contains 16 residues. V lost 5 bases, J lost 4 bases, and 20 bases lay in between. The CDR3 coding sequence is TGTGCCAGCAGTCCCCGGGAGGGGAAGTTTAGCACTGAAGCTTTCTTT. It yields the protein CASSPREGKFSTEAFF.

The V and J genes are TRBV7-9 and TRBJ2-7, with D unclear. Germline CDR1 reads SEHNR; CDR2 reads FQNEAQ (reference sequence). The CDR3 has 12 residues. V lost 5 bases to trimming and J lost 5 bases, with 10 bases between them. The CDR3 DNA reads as TGTGCCAGCAGCCCTCACCAAAACGAGCAGTACTTC. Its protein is CASSPHQNEQYF.

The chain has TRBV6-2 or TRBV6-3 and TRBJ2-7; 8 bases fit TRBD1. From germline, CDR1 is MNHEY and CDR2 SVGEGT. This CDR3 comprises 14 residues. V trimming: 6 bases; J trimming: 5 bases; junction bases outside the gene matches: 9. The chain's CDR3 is CASRPDRGRNEQYF. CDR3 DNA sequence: TGTGCCAGCAGACCCGACAGGGGTAGGAACGAGCAGTACTTC.

In nucleotides, the CDR3 is TGTGCCAGCAGTTATGGGGCAGGGGACCCTGAAGCTTTCTTT. As protein: CASSYGAGDPEAFF. This chain connects TRBV6-5 to TRBJ1-1, with D possibly being TRBD1 (6 bases). Per the germline V gene, CDR1 is MNHEY and CDR2 is SVGAGI. The CDR3 is 14 residues long. The ends were cut back, 3 bases at V and 6 bases at J, with 14 bases in the middle.

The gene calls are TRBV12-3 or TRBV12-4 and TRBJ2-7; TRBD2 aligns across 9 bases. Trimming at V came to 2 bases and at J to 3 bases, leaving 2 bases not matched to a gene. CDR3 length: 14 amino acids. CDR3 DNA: TGTGCCAGCAGTTTACGACTAGCGGACTACGAGCAGTACTTC. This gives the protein CASSLRLADYEQYF.

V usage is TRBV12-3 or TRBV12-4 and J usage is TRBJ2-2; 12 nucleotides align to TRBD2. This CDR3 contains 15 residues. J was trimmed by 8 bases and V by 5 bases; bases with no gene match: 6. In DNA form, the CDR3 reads TGTGCCAGCAGTCCCCTAGCGGGAGGGCCGGGGGAGCTGTTTTTT. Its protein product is CASSPLAGGPGELFF.

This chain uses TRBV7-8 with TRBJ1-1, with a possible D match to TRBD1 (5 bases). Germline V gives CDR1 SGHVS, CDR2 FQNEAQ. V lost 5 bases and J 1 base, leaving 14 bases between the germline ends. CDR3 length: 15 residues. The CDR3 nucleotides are TGTGCCAGCAGCACCCGACAGCCATCGAACACTGAAGCTTTCTTT. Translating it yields CASSTRQPSNTEAFF.